These 7 T cell receptor beta chains came from one sample sequenced in a study of OX40 agonist ivuxolimab in advanced cancers. The assay was immunoSEQ multiplex PCR, and TCRdb's table has in-frame clones only and misses some. The repertoire has some 64,000 clones, about 90% of them found once; the top ten carry roughly 21%. The sample consisted of CD4+ or CD8+ T cells sorted from blood, taken in a trial of the OX40 agonist ivuxolimab. All receptors derive from an adult with an advanced solid tumor such as melanoma, head and neck, liver or kidney cancer.

The chain recombines TRBV19 with TRBJ1-5; D not resolved. The germline gives CDR1 LNHDA, CDR2 SQIVND (reference sequence). CDR3 length: 14 amino acids. V was cut by 4 bases and J by 1 base, with 8 bases left in between. The CDR3 DNA is TGTGCCAGTAGTAGGGGTTTCAGCAATCAGCCCCAGCATTTT. Protein sequence: CASSRGFSNQPQHF.

V and J are TRBV7-9 and TRBJ2-5; 9 nucleotides line up with TRBD1. This CDR3 is 15 amino acids long. J gave up 5 bases and V 3 bases, and 7 bases lay outside the gene matches. Germline V gene sequence: CDR1 SEHNR, CDR2 FQNEAQ (reference sequence). The CDR3 protein is CASSFGTGGEETQYF. The CDR3 DNA is TGTGCCAGCAGCTTTGGAACAGGGGGCGAGGAGACCCAGTACTTC.

The genes are TRBV28 and TRBJ1-5; 7 nucleotides line up with TRBD1. V lost 3 bases to trimming and J lost 3 bases; unmatched junction nucleotides: 8. Germline V lookup: CDR1 MDHEN, CDR2 SYDVKM. The CDR3 spans 16 residues. CDR3 sequence reads: CASSFGMDRYNQPQHF. CDR3 DNA sequence: TGTGCCAGCAGTTTTGGGATGGACAGGTACAATCAGCCCCAGCATTTT.

Concerning this clone: Other DNA sequences in this specimen translate into the identical CDR3. The genes are TRBV30 and TRBJ1-5; D is unclear. CDR3 size: 13 residues. The V gene's germline CDR1 is GTSNPN and CDR2 SVGIG (reference sequence). Between the trimmed V and J ends, which lost 0 bases and 2 bases, there was a span of 5 bases. The CDR3 DNA reads as TGTGCCTGGAGTGTACAAGGCAATCAGCCCCAGCATTTT. It codes for CAWSVQGNQPQHF.

The CDR3 here is CAGVSRHYGYTF. The CDR3 coding sequence is TGTGCCGGCGTCTCGAGACACTATGGCTACACCTTC. This chain links TRBV6-5 with TRBJ1-2; D gene ambiguous. Trimming pared 11 bases from V and 3 bases from J, leaving 13 bases between. The CDR3 is 12 amino acids. Germline lookup yields CDR1 MNHEY and CDR2 SVGAGI.

The genes are TRBV5-1 and TRBJ2-1; D ambiguous. Trimming left V 4 bases short and J 0 bases short, with 11 bases between. Germline V CDR1 and CDR2: SGHRS, YFSETQ. This CDR3 is built from 15 residues. Here the CDR3 reads CASSPGGLSYNEQFF. The CDR3 coding sequence is TGCGCCAGCAGCCCCGGCGGTCTCTCCTACAATGAGCAGTTCTTC.

This sequence joins TRBV27 and TRBJ2-7; no clear D. There are 13 residues in the CDR3. Germline V gene lookup returns CDR1 MNHEY and CDR2 SMNVEV (reference sequence). The V gene lost 5 bases and the J gene lost 2 bases, with 10 bases spanning the gap. CDR3 sequence (DNA): TGTGCCAGCAGTCTCCTCCCCACCTACGAGCAGTACTTC. Encoded protein: CASSLLPTYEQYF.